The 20 T cell receptor beta chains presented below share a single source sample, sequenced in a study of T cells in Graves' hyperthyroidism and ophthalmopathy (dated 2019 in TCRdb). The library relied on multiplex PCR. The listed sequencing device is Illumina HiSeq 2000. The TCR beta CDR3 regions were amplified from the RNA transcripts. The TCR CDR3 was subjected to a first round of RT-PCR using the HTBI primer set and the Qiagen OneStep RT-PCR kit. TCRdb trimmed the raw reads at Q25, called clones with MiXCR and kept productive beta chains. Merged by CDR3 protein, the rows form single entries marked with the most common genes and DNA. For this sample the table gives 550,000 to 700,000 distinct CDR3 sequences, of which around 42% were detected only once. The ten top clones hold 15% to 20% of the sample. Specimen: peripheral blood or thyroid tissue (not recorded which). These receptors were taken from an adult woman with Graves' disease, either hyperthyroidism or ophthalmopathy (not recorded which).

This clonotype was observed at least ten times. This sequence joins TRBV7-2 and TRBJ1-1, with D unresolved. V was trimmed by 2 bases and J by 3 bases, leaving 7 bases between them. Looked up from germline, CDR1 is SGHTA and CDR2 is FQGNSA. This CDR3 has 13 residues. The CDR3 reads CASSLSWDTEAFF. Here the CDR3 DNA reads TGTGCCAGCAGCTTATCATGGGACACTGAAGCTTTCTTT.

The chain employs TRBV29-1 and TRBJ1-2; weak D call: TRBD1 (5 bases). Germline CDR1 reads SQVTM; CDR2 reads ANQGSEA. The CDR3 covers 10 residues. Trimming removed 8 bases from V and 6 bases from J, with 10 bases in between. CDR3 in DNA: TGCAGCTTATGGGGGGATGGCTACACCTTC. Its protein is CSLWGDGYTF.

The chain recombines TRBV7-9 with TRBJ1-1, with D perhaps matching TRBD1 (5 bases). Per the germline V gene, CDR1 is SEHNR and CDR2 is FQNEAQ (reference sequence). The CDR3 has 15 residues. Trimming pared 6 bases from V and 1 base from J, leaving 15 bases between. The DNA for the CDR3 is TGTGCCAGCAGAACATCGGGGGGGTGGAACACTGAAGCTTTCTTT. Translation: CASRTSGGWNTEAFF.

Concerning this clonotype itself: This may arise from a read error, as a much more abundant clone is one base away. This chain joins TRBV6-5 and TRBJ1-2; D is perhaps TRBD1 (5 bases). CDR1 and CDR2 from the germline V gene are MNHEY and SVGAGI. The CDR3 extends over 13 amino acids. DNA of the CDR3: TGTGCCAGCAGTTTACCAGGGAAAAGTGGCCACACCTTC. Protein: CASSLPGKSGHTF.

Remarks on this clonotype: The junction and the germline gene differ at one end; a read error may be behind it. This chain connects TRBV24-1 to TRBJ1-1; TRBD1 aligns across 9 bases. Germline V gene data show CDR1 as KGHDR and CDR2 as SFDVKD. This CDR3 comprises 17 residues. CDR3 sequence: CATSDTPGQGGVTEASF. CDR3 bases: TGTGCCACCAGTGATACACCGGGACAGGGTGGTGTCACCGAAGCTTCCTTT.

This clonotype was picked up a small number of times. This CDR3 fails to terminate in the conserved phenylalanine or tryptophan, so it likely reflects a read error. The DNA is left out, because the CDR3 cannot be placed on it with certainty; the CDR3 is given as TCRdb lists it. The V and J genes are TRBV7-9 and TRBJ1-2. The CDR3 is 8 amino acids long, termini counted. Per the germline V gene, CDR1 is SEHNR and CDR2 is FQNEAQ (reference sequence). The CDR3 region is CASSSGDQ.

This clonotype was counted ten times or more. V and J are TRBV9 and TRBJ1-5; D perhaps matches TRBD1 (6 bases). Looked up from germline, CDR1 is SGDLS and CDR2 is YYNGEE. The V and J ends lost 3 bases and 8 bases respectively, with 12 bases between them. The length of the CDR3 is 13 residues. CDR3 DNA sequence: TGTGCCAGCAGCGCTAACGCAGGGGAGCCCCAGCATTTT. This sequence encodes CASSANAGEPQHF.

This clonotype showed up just a few times. The rearrangement links TRBV24-1 to TRBJ1-5, with 7 positions matching TRBD1. The CDR3 extends over 13 amino acids. The germline gives CDR1 KGHDR, CDR2 SFDVKD. Trimming removed 8 bases from V and 3 bases from J; junction bases left unmatched: 3. The CDR3 region has the DNA TGTGCCACCACTACAGGGGACAATCAGCCCCAGCATTTT. The encoded protein is CATTTGDNQPQHF.

At least ten counts were recorded for this clonotype. This chain connects TRBV7-8 to TRBJ2-5; a possible D gene is TRBD2 (6 bases). Germline loops: CDR1 SGHVS, CDR2 FQNEAQ. Trimming cost V 5 bases and J 2 bases, with 12 bases left between them. This CDR3 region has 14 residues. The CDR3 nucleotides read TGTGCCAGCAGCGGGAGGACGAAACAAGAGACCCAGTACTTC. Translated, it gives CASSGRTKQETQYF.

The J gene is TRBJ2-7, the V gene TRBV7-2; 7 bases are shared with TRBD1. The CDR3 has 14 amino acids. Per the germline V gene, CDR1 is SGHTA and CDR2 is FQGNSA. The V segment lost 3 bases and the J segment 3 bases; nucleotides outside the gene matches: 5. The CDR3 protein is CASSLRQGDYEQYF. For the CDR3, the DNA is TGTGCCAGCAGCTTGCGTCAGGGGGACTACGAGCAGTACTTC. The complete variable domain, with remaining parts taken from reference TRBV7-2 and TRBJ2-7, reads GAGVSQSPSNKVTEKGKDVELRCDPISGHTALYWYRQSLGQGLEFLIYFQGNSAPDKSGLPSDRFSAERTGGSVSTLTIQRTQQEDSAVYLCASSLRQGDYEQYFGPGTRLTVT.

At least ten counts were recorded for this clonotype. The chain recombines TRBV20-1 with TRBJ2-5; D is unresolved. Trimming removed 5 bases from V and 7 bases from J, with 11 bases in between. Germline values: CDR1 DFQATT, CDR2 SNEGSKA (reference sequence). The CDR3 covers 11 residues. CDR3 amino acids: CSAAPIWTQYF. The CDR3 region has the DNA TGCAGTGCTGCCCCGATTTGGACCCAGTACTTC.

The rearrangement joins TRBV7-9 to TRBJ2-2, with D perhaps being TRBD1 or TRBD2 (5 bases each). CDR3 length equals 15 residues. Germline-derived CDR1 and CDR2 are SEHNR and FQNEAQ (reference sequence). V lost 6 bases, J lost 6 bases, and 17 bases lay in between. DNA for the CDR3: TGTGCCAGCAGACCTGGGACGGCGGGCGCCGGGGAGCTGTTTTTT. This sequence encodes CASRPGTAGAGELFF.

The genes are TRBV7-6 and TRBJ1-1; 7 bases match TRBD1. V was clipped by 2 bases and J by 6 bases; unmatched bases: 3. This CDR3 region has 13 residues. The V gene's germline CDR1 is SGHVS and CDR2 FNYEAQ. The CDR3 region has the DNA TGTGCCAGCAGCTTAAACAGGGGATCTGAAGCTTTCTTT. Residues: CASSLNRGSEAFF.

This chain joins TRBV12-3 or TRBV12-4 and TRBJ2-2; D call uncertain. The CDR3 is 15 residues long. The V end lost 2 bases, the J end lost 1 base, and 8 bases lay between the germline ends. In DNA, the CDR3 is TGTGCCAGCAGTTTATCCGCACAGAACACCGGGGAGCTGTTTTTT. Translated, it gives CASSLSAQNTGELFF.

The chain joins TRBV29-1 to TRBJ2-5; D might be TRBD1 or TRBD2, each matching 5 bases. The V gene lost 1 base and the J gene lost 5 bases, with 14 bases spanning the gap. The CDR3 has 14 residues. Germline assignment: CDR1 SQVTM and CDR2 ANQGSEA. In nucleotides, the CDR3 is TGCAGCGTTGAAGTTGGGACGATCGGTGAGACCCAGTACTTC. It encodes CSVEVGTIGETQYF.

In nucleotides, the CDR3 is TGCAGTGCTAGAGGCCTGGGAGCGGGCCAAGAGACCCAGTACTTC. Amino acids: CSARGLGAGQETQYF. The rearrangement joins TRBV20-1 to TRBJ2-5; D perhaps matches TRBD2 (6 bases). CDR1 is DFQATT, CDR2 SNEGSKA, per germline (reference sequence). V was pared by 1 base and J by 1 base, with 13 bases between. This CDR3 has 15 amino acids.

The sample holds many counts of this clonotype. The chain couples TRBV19 to TRBJ1-5; D remains ambiguous. Germline V gives CDR1 LNHDA, CDR2 SQIVND (reference sequence). V lost 3 bases to trimming and J lost 4 bases, with 10 bases between them. CDR3 length: 14 amino acids. The CDR3 DNA follows: TGTGCCAGTAGTATGGAGGGAAGGAATCAGCCCCAGCATTTT. Encoded protein: CASSMEGRNQPQHF.

This clonotype was seen once. The gene calls are TRBV5-1 and TRBJ2-7; TRBD1 is a possible D gene (5 bases). Trimming stripped 3 bases from V and 3 bases from J, with 10 bases between. Germline V gene sequence: CDR1 SGHRS, CDR2 YFSETQ. This CDR3 contains 13 residues. The CDR3 loop is CASSSVTDYEQYF. The CDR3 DNA sequence: TGCGCCAGCAGCTCCGTGACAGACTACGAGCAGTACTTC.

This clonotype was seen many times. The genes are TRBV12-3 or TRBV12-4 and TRBJ2-7; 13 bases agree with TRBD2. The CDR3 runs to 15 residues. With V trimmed by 5 bases and J by 4 bases, 5 bases remained unmatched. The CDR3 DNA is TGTGCCAGCAGTAAACCGGGACTAGCGGGATACGAGCAGTACTTC. Its protein is CASSKPGLAGYEQYF.

At least ten counts were recorded for this clonotype. The chain joins TRBV7-2 to TRBJ2-7; no definite D call. The length of the CDR3 is 12 residues. Germline CDR1 and CDR2: SGHTA and FQGNSA. Trimming removed 2 bases at V and 5 bases at J, with 7 bases between. CDR3 nucleotide sequence: TGTGCCAGCAGCTTACATCCGAACGAGCAGTACTTC. This sequence encodes CASSLHPNEQYF.